A single sample is the source of the 21 T cell receptor beta chains below, sequenced in a study of T cells in localized non-small cell lung cancer. Repertoires were generated with immunoSEQ multiplex PCR, while TCRdb's copy carries only in-frame clones and drops some. The top ten clones hold around 4.8% of a sample with roughly 64,000 clones, roughly 79% of them seen once. The specimen was PBMCs, collected before any cancer treatment. The receptors derive from a man aged 35-75 years with stage II lung adenocarcinoma.

This clone was seen just once. This rearrangement joins TRBV4-3 to TRBJ1-5, with D possibly TRBD1 on 6 matching bases. The CDR3 extends over 15 amino acids. The V and J ends lost 6 bases and 0 bases respectively, with 12 bases between them. In germline, CDR1 is LGHNA, CDR2 YSLEER. The CDR3, as DNA: TGCGCCAGCAGTCTAACAGGGAATAGCAATCAGCCCCAGCATTTT. It encodes CASSLTGNSNQPQHF.

This clone has a handful of counts. V gene TRBV7-2 combines with J gene TRBJ1-3; unclear D gene. Germline V gene lookup returns CDR1 SGHTA and CDR2 FQGNSA. The germline V and J ends were trimmed by 5 bases and 4 bases, with 15 bases remaining between them. This CDR3 contains 15 residues. The CDR3 sequence is CASSPRRAAGNTIYF. The CDR3 nucleotides are TGTGCCAGCAGCCCCCGGCGGGCAGCCGGAAACACCATATATTTT.

V gene TRBV7-3 combines with J gene TRBJ2-3, with D possibly matching TRBD1 (5 bases). The CDR3 is 12 amino acids. CDR1 and CDR2 (germline): SGHTA, FQGTGA. The germline V and J ends were trimmed by 1 base and 11 bases, with 10 bases remaining between them. CDR3 nucleotides: TGTGCCAGCAGCTTAATGGACAACGTGCAGTATTTT. It is translated as CASSLMDNVQYF.

The J gene is TRBJ2-7, the V gene TRBV6-1; tentatively, D is TRBD1 (6 bases). Deletions cut 3 bases from V and 5 bases from J, with 14 bases between. The CDR3 totals 14 residues. Germline loops: CDR1 MNHNS, CDR2 SASEGT. Here the CDR3 reads CASSEARGWNEQYF. Written as DNA, the CDR3 is TGTGCCAGCAGTGAGGCAAGGGGGTGGAACGAGCAGTACTTC.

V usage is TRBV15 and J usage is TRBJ2-7, with no clear D. The germline CDR1 and CDR2 sequences are LNHNV and YYDKDF (reference sequence). The CDR3 has 13 amino acids. V shed 8 bases and J shed 3 bases, with 14 bases lying between them. The chain's CDR3 is CATGKRIGYEQYF. The CDR3 region has the DNA TGTGCCACCGGGAAGCGAATCGGCTACGAGCAGTACTTC.

J is TRBJ2-1 and V is TRBV10-3, with TRBD2 matching 8 bases. The V gene's germline CDR1 is ENHRY and CDR2 SYGVKD. The V and J ends lost 3 bases and 0 bases, in that order; junction bases with no gene match: 16. The CDR3 is 20 residues long. CDR3 region: CAISDPAGVLRPSSYNEQFF. The CDR3 bases are TGTGCCATCAGTGACCCAGCGGGAGTACTCCGACCAAGCTCCTACAATGAGCAGTTCTTC.

The V call is TRBV7-2, the J call TRBJ1-1; 7 positions match TRBD1. V lost 5 bases and J lost 1; bases outside the gene matches: 4. This CDR3 spans 14 amino acids. The V gene's germline CDR1 is SGHTA and CDR2 FQGNSA. CDR3 in amino acids: CASSPQGGNTEAFF. The CDR3 DNA reads as TGTGCCAGCAGCCCGCAGGGGGGGAACACTGAAGCTTTCTTT.

V and J are TRBV7-6 and TRBJ2-1; D may be TRBD1 (6 bases). Germline V gene data show CDR1 as SGHVS and CDR2 as FNYEAQ. Trimming cost V 5 bases and J 9 bases, with 17 bases left between them. This CDR3 is 14 amino acids long. The DNA for the CDR3 is TGTGCCAGCAGCACCCGGGACATTGCAAGTGAGCAGTTCTTC. Amino acid sequence: CASSTRDIASEQFF. Based on the CDR3 plus reference TRBV7-6 and TRBJ2-1, the full variable domain is GAGVSQSPRYKVTKRGQDVALRCDPISGHVSLYWYRQALGQGPEFLTYFNYEAQQDKSGLPNDRFSAERPEGSISTLTIQRTEQRDSAMYRCASSTRDIASEQFFGPGTRLTVL.

The chain couples TRBV5-6 to TRBJ1-1; the match to TRBD1 covers 10 bases. V lost 4 bases to trimming and J lost 10 bases; unmatched junction nucleotides: 10. Germline CDR1 and CDR2: SGHDT and YYEEEE. The CDR3 loop spans 14 amino acids. The CDR3 is CASSPSTGGRGAFF. The CDR3 nucleotides are TGTGCCAGCAGCCCCTCGACAGGGGGCAGAGGAGCTTTCTTT.

This chain connects TRBV6-6 to TRBJ1-2; the D gene is possibly TRBD1 (5 bases). Trimming stripped 6 bases from V and 0 bases from J, with 11 bases between. Looked up from germline, CDR1 is MNHNY and CDR2 is SVGAGI (reference sequence). This CDR3 spans 14 amino acids. The CDR3 sequence: CASSSLGANYGYTF. The CDR3 DNA is TGTGCCAGCAGCTCTCTGGGGGCTAACTATGGCTACACCTTC.

The chain employs TRBV5-1 and TRBJ2-1; 9 bases are a match to TRBD1. The junction had 5 bases not matched to a gene; V was cut back by 2 bases and J by 5 bases. Germline V lookup: CDR1 SGHRS, CDR2 YFSETQ. The CDR3 extends over 15 amino acids. CDR3 region: CASSFGTGRDNEQFF. The CDR3 DNA reads as TGCGCCAGCAGCTTCGGGACAGGGAGGGACAATGAGCAGTTCTTC.

The chain joins TRBV7-8 to TRBJ2-5; TRBD1 or TRBD2 may be the D gene (5 bases each). Germline V CDR1 and CDR2: SGHVS, FQNEAQ. This CDR3 comprises 10 residues. V lost 8 bases and J lost 4, with 5 bases in between. CDR3 nucleotides: TGTGCCAGCGGGGGAGAGACCCAGTACTTC. Encoded protein: CASGGETQYF.

Remarks on this clone: The same CDR3 can be traced to other DNA sequences in this sample. V gene TRBV7-8 combines with J gene TRBJ2-6, with 7 bases matching TRBD1. V shed 9 bases, J shed 0 bases, and the junction held 11 bases outside the gene matches. Germline CDR1 is SGHVS and CDR2 is FQNEAQ. The CDR3 extends over 17 amino acids. CDR3 bases: TGTGCCAGTTACCGAGACAGGGTCCCCTCTGGGGCCAACGTCCTGACTTTC. Translating it yields CASYRDRVPSGANVLTF.

This chain joins TRBV30 and TRBJ1-4; maybe TRBD1 (6 bases). CDR1 is GTSNPN and CDR2 is SVGIG in the germline V gene (reference sequence). This CDR3 is 14 amino acids long. Trimming took off 7 bases at V and 11 bases at J, with 23 bases between the two ends. CDR3 coding DNA: TGTGCCTTCGACCAGAAAGGGGGTCTGGCGAAACTGTTTTTT. It is translated as CAFDQKGGLAKLFF.

This chain uses TRBV7-9 with TRBJ2-1, with 11 nucleotides matching TRBD2. Germline values: CDR1 SEHNR, CDR2 FQNEAQ (reference sequence). V lost 6 bases to trimming and J lost 1 base; unmatched junction nucleotides: 8. The CDR3 has 17 amino acids. This CDR3 is CASRGTSGSRSYNEQFF. The CDR3 DNA is TGTGCCAGCAGGGGCACTAGCGGGAGTAGGTCCTACAATGAGCAGTTCTTC.

The rearrangement joins TRBV9 to TRBJ1-1; D remains unclear. Germline V CDR1 and CDR2: SGDLS, YYNGEE. Trimming removed 0 bases at V and 4 bases at J, with 10 bases between. This CDR3 has 14 amino acids. The CDR3 sequence is CASSVAWVSTEAFF. For the CDR3, the DNA is TGTGCCAGCAGCGTAGCTTGGGTATCCACTGAAGCTTTCTTT.

This sequence joins TRBV19 and TRBJ1-5; 10 bases are shared with TRBD1. V was clipped by 8 bases and J by 5 bases; unmatched bases: 6. Germline V lookup: CDR1 LNHDA, CDR2 SQIVND (reference sequence). The CDR3 runs to 14 residues. Here the CDR3 DNA reads TGTGCCAGTTCGGACAGGGGGGTGGATCAGCCCCAGCATTTT. Encoded protein: CASSDRGVDQPQHF.

This chain joins TRBV5-1 and TRBJ2-3, with TRBD2 matching 7 bases. Germline loops: CDR1 SGHRS, CDR2 YFSETQ. Trimming removed 4 bases from V and 0 bases from J; junction bases left unmatched: 5. The CDR3 is 15 residues long. The CDR3 loop is CASSTLAVSTDTQYF. The CDR3 nucleotides are TGCGCCAGCAGCACCCTAGCGGTGAGCACAGATACGCAGTATTTT. The full variable domain, its missing parts supplied by reference TRBV5-1 and TRBJ2-3, is KAGVTQTPRYLIKTRGQQVTLSCSPISGHRSVSWYQQTPGQGLQFLFEYFSETQRNKGNFPGRFSGRQFSNSRSEMNVSTLELGDSALYLCASSTLAVSTDTQYFGPGTRLTVL.

This chain joins TRBV18 and TRBJ1-4; no clear D. The CDR3 is 13 residues long. Trimming cost V 2 bases and J 8 bases, with 9 bases left between them. Looked up from germline, CDR1 is KGHSH and CDR2 is LQKENI. Here the CDR3 reads CASSPGVHEKLFF. The DNA of the CDR3 is TGTGCCAGCTCACCAGGGGTCCACGAAAAACTGTTTTTT. Full variable domain (rest looked up from reference TRBV18 and TRBJ1-4): NAGVMQNPRHLVRRRGQEARLRCSPMKGHSHVYWYRQLPEEGLKFMVYLQKENIIDESGMPKERFSAEFPKEGPSILRIQQVVRGDSAAYFCASSPGVHEKLFFGSGTQLSVL.

The chain recombines TRBV4-2 with TRBJ1-2; TRBD1 might be the D (5 bases). CDR1 is LGHNA, CDR2 YNFKEQ, per germline. The CDR3 is 15 residues long. The germline V and J ends were trimmed by 0 bases and 4 bases, with 12 bases remaining between them. This CDR3 is CASSQDKAGTYGYTF. The CDR3 region has the DNA TGTGCCAGCAGCCAAGATAAGGCAGGGACCTATGGCTACACCTTC.

V gene TRBV21-1 combines with J gene TRBJ1-1; whether TRBD1, the table's D call, matches the DNA was not checked. TRBV21-1 is labeled a pseudogene. This CDR3 is 15 amino acids long. CDR3 sequence: CASSIQGVFGTEAFF. The CDR3, as DNA: TGTGCCAGCAGCATACAGGGGGTATTCGGCACTGAAGCTTTCTTT.